Listed below are T cell receptor beta chains from one sample, sequenced in a study of blood T cells in healthy people across ages. TCRdb reanalysed the 5' RACE reads using MiXCR and keeps one entry per CDR3 protein. This sample has about 930,000 distinct CDR3 sequences, with roughly 29% found just once. This same sample was also taken into another study, of T cells of mothers and their children.

The sequenced sample was blood. Receptors were obtained from a middle-aged woman in good health. The CDR3 runs from the conserved cysteine through the conserved F or W. Fields, in order: J gene, clone size, V gene, D gene, CDR3 DNA, CDR3 protein. D genes are given only for firm matches. Clone size is stated in some rows and not others, as once, few, many or a class when expanded.

>TRBJ1-1|many|TRBV7-2|-
TGTGCCAGCAGCTTAGGCAGGGCCGCTGAAGCTTTCTTT
CASSLGRAAEAFF
>TRBJ2-1|few|TRBV27|-
TGTGCCAGCAGTTTATTCCCTTACAATGAGCAGTTCTTC
CASSLFPYNEQFF
>TRBJ2-1|-|TRBV3-1|-
TGTGCCAGCAGCCAAAGCAGCAGGACTAATGAGCAGTTCTTC
CASSQSSRTNEQFF
>TRBJ2-1|many|TRBV7-2|-
TGTGCCAGCAGCTTAAGCACTACCTCCTACAATGAGCAGTTCTTC
CASSLSTTSYNEQFF
>TRBJ1-5|-|TRBV24-1|TRBD1
TGTGCCACACAGGGGGCAAGGGGTCAGCCCCAGCATTTT
CATQGARGQPQHF
>TRBJ2-5|-|TRBV27|-
TGTGCCGGCAGTTTATTCCGGGACCGAGAGCAGTACTTC
CAGSLFRDREQYF
>TRBJ2-1|-|TRBV15|TRBD1
TGTGCCACCAGCACGGGACAGGGGCGGGATGAGCAGTTCTTC
CATSTGQGRDEQFF
>TRBJ1-4|few|TRBV20-1|-
TGCAGTGCTAGGGGGATCGTTAATGAAAAACGGTTTTTT
CSARGIVNEKRFF
>TRBJ2-7|-|TRBV12-3/TRBV12-4|-
TGTGCCAGCAGTCCACGGGTGGGGGCCCTCTCCTACGAGCAGTACTTC
CASSPRVGALSYEQYF
>TRBJ1-4|-|TRBV12-3/TRBV12-4|TRBD1
TGTGCCAGCAGTCCTCGGACAGGTTTGGGGGAAAAACTGTTTTTT
CASSPRTGLGEKLFF
>TRBJ1-2|once|TRBV7-9|-
TGTGCCAGCAGCTTAGCAGGCAGTGCTGCTCCTAACTATGGCTACACCTTC
CASSLAGSAAPNYGYTF
>TRBJ1-6|few|TRBV7-2|-
TGTGCCAGCAGCCCCACGAACTCCTTAGGCTATAATTCACCCCTCCACTTT
CASSPTNSLGYNSPLHF
>TRBJ1-5|-|TRBV20-1|TRBD1
TGCAGTGCCGAGCCAGGGGGAAGCAATCAGCCCCAGCATTTT
CSAEPGGSNQPQHF
>TRBJ2-7|-|TRBV20-1|-
TGCAGTGCTAGACGGCTCCAAGCGGCAAGCTCCTACAATGAGCAGTACTTC
CSARRLQAASSYNEQYF
>TRBJ2-3|few|TRBV20-1|-
TGCAGTGCTAGAGCCTTCACCAACACAGATACGCAGTATTTT
CSARAFTNTDTQYF
>TRBJ1-1|-|TRBV21-1|-
TGTGCCACCCCCGGGACAGGGTTT
CATPGTGF
>TRBJ2-1|-|TRBV9|-
TGTGCCAGCAGCGCGAAGCAGTTTCGGGAGAATGAGCAGTTCTTC
CASSAKQFRENEQFF
>TRBJ2-3|-|TRBV20-1|-
TGCAGTGCTGCCTACACTAAGGACAGCCCCGGCACAGATACGCAGTATTTT
CSAAYTKDSPGTDTQYF
>TRBJ1-5|-|TRBV12-3/TRBV12-4|-
TGTGCCAGCAGTTACCAACAGGGAGGTCAGCCCCAGCATTTT
CASSYQQGGQPQHF
>TRBJ2-1|-|TRBV5-1|-
TGCGCCAGCAGCTTGGCCTCAGGAATTCCACTCAATGAGCAGTTCTTC
CASSLASGIPLNEQFF
>TRBJ1-5|-|TRBV28|TRBD1
TGTGCCAGCAGTATTCGCCGGGACAGGGGGGCCCAGCCCCAGCATTTT
CASSIRRDRGAQPQHF
>TRBJ1-1|-|TRBV6-2/TRBV6-3|-
TGTGCCAGCAGACCAAAAACTCAGGGGAGGACTGAAGCTTTCTTT
CASRPKTQGRTEAFF
>TRBJ1-2|few|TRBV28|-
TGTGCCAGCAGTTTGAACAGGGTCCCCACCTTC
CASSLNRVPTF
>TRBJ1-4|-|TRBV28|-
TGTGCCAGCGGAATCCCGGAACTAGCGGGGGCATATGAAAAACTGTTTTTT
CASGIPELAGAYEKLFF
>TRBJ1-5|-|TRBV2|-
TGTGCCAGCACTATGGACCAGGGGTTATATCAGCCCCAGCATTTT
CASTMDQGLYQPQHF
>TRBJ2-1|many|TRBV28|TRBD2
TGTGCCAGCAGTTTTCTAGCGGGGGGCCAAGGGCAGTTCTTC
CASSFLAGGQGQFF
>TRBJ1-5|few|TRBV12-3/TRBV12-4|TRBD1
TGTGCCAGCAGTTCCCCAGGACAGGGGAGTAATCAGCCCCAGCATTTT
CASSSPGQGSNQPQHF
>TRBJ2-3|-|TRBV19|TRBD2
TGTGTCAGTAGTATAAGGGGACTAGCGGGTTCAGATACGCAGTATTTT
CVSSIRGLAGSDTQYF
>TRBJ2-7|-|TRBV10-3|-
TGTGCCATCAGTGAGTCAGAGGCAGCGTATCCCTACGAGCAGTACTTC
CAISESEAAYPYEQYF
>TRBJ2-5|-|TRBV3-1|-
TGTGCCAGCAGCGGCCGTAGTAGCGGTTCCACTCAAGAGACCCAGTACTTC
CASSGRSSGSTQETQYF
>TRBJ2-7|many|TRBV10-3|TRBD1
TGTGCCAGCCAAGTCGACCCGGGACAGAGCTCCTACGAGCAGTACTTC
CASQVDPGQSSYEQYF
>TRBJ2-7|once|TRBV4-2|TRBD2
TGTGCCAGCAGCCAAGGGACTAGCGGGAGGGCATATATCTACGAGCAGTACTTC
CASSQGTSGRAYIYEQYF
>TRBJ1-2|few|TRBV28|-
TGTGCCAGTGTACAGGGAGGAGGCTACTATGGCTACACCTTC
CASVQGGGYYGYTF
>TRBJ2-7|many|TRBV11-2|-
TGTGCCAGCAGCTTAGCGGGGGCCAGGAGCTCCTACGAGCAGTACTTC
CASSLAGARSSYEQYF
>TRBJ1-3|-|TRBV12-3/TRBV12-4|-
TGTGCCAGCAGGTATGGACGGCCCTCTGGAAACACCATATATTTT
CASRYGRPSGNTIYF
>TRBJ2-7|many|TRBV6-5|TRBD1
TGTGCCAGCAGGGCAGGGGGATCCTACGAGCAGTACTTC
CASRAGGSYEQYF
>TRBJ2-7|many|TRBV27|-
TGTGCCAGCAGTTTTGGGGTTAGGGGACCCTACGAGCAGTACTTC
CASSFGVRGPYEQYF
>TRBJ2-3|-|TRBV7-2|TRBD2
TGTGCCAGCAGCTTAATAGCGGGGACCTCCCAGGCGCAGTATTTT
CASSLIAGTSQAQYF
>TRBJ2-7|many|TRBV4-1|-
TGCGCCAGCAGCCAATTTCTAGAGGGGACCTACGAGCAGTACTTC
CASSQFLEGTYEQYF
>TRBJ1-5|-|TRBV9|-
TGTGCCAGCAGCGCCGGGACTCTAAATCAGCCCCAGCATTTT
CASSAGTLNQPQHF
>TRBJ1-2|once|TRBV12-3/TRBV12-4|-
TGTGCCAGCAGCCCCAACCCCCTTATAACTAACTATGGCTACACCTTC
CASSPNPLITNYGYTF
>TRBJ2-7|many|TRBV10-3|-
TGTGCCATCAGTGGAGGGCAGGGCCAGTTCAACGAGCAGTACTTC
CAISGGQGQFNEQYF
>TRBJ2-7|-|TRBV15|-
TGTGCCACCAGCAGAGACAGGGTAGGGGCCTACGAGCAGTACTTC
CATSRDRVGAYEQYF
>TRBJ2-7|many|TRBV10-3|-
TGTGCCACCGGATTTGGGGGATACGAGCAGTACTTC
CATGFGGYEQYF
>TRBJ1-5|few|TRBV6-6|TRBD1
TGTGCCAGCAGTTCCACAGGGGATCCCACTCAGCCCCAGCATTTT
CASSSTGDPTQPQHF
>TRBJ2-1|-|TRBV6-6|-
TGTGCCACCGCTTTGAGCGGAGTTTACAATGAGCAGTTCTTC
CATALSGVYNEQFF
>TRBJ2-3|few|TRBV15|TRBD2
TGTGCCACCAGCAGACCGACTAGCGGGGTGCAGTATTTT
CATSRPTSGVQYF
>TRBJ2-7|-|TRBV6-5|-
TGTGCCAGCAAGGCCCGGGAAGCCTACGAGCAGTACTTC
CASKAREAYEQYF
>TRBJ1-4|few|TRBV7-9|TRBD1
TGTGCCAGCAGCTTCTACCGGGACAGACCTGAAAAACTGTTTTTT
CASSFYRDRPEKLFF
>TRBJ2-7|many|TRBV27|-
TGTGCCAGCAGTTTCGCCTCACCAATTTCCTACGAGCAGTACTTC
CASSFASPISYEQYF
>TRBJ2-7|few|TRBV20-1|TRBD1
TGCAGTGCTATACGGGACAGCCGCTACGAGCAGTACTTC
CSAIRDSRYEQYF
>TRBJ2-1|-|TRBV15|TRBD2
TGTGCCACCAGCAGAGATACGACGGGGGGTAGGAATGAGCAGTTCTTC
CATSRDTTGGRNEQFF
>TRBJ2-7|many|TRBV7-2|-
TGTGCCAGCAGCCCTATGAACTCCTACGAGCAGTACTTC
CASSPMNSYEQYF
>TRBJ2-1|-|TRBV3-1|TRBD2
TGTGCCAGCAGGAATACCGGGGGGTATCTTTACAATGAGCAGTTCTTC
CASRNTGGYLYNEQFF
>TRBJ2-7|few|TRBV2|TRBD2
TGTGCCAGCAGTCGGGAGGGCGGTGCATACGAGCAGTACTTC
CASSREGGAYEQYF